The 32 T cell receptor beta chains presented below share a single source sample, sequenced in a study of T cells in Graves' hyperthyroidism and ophthalmopathy (dated by TCRdb to about 2019). Library method: multiplex PCR. The sample was run on an Illumina HiSeq 2000. The TCR beta CDR3 regions were amplified from RNA transcripts. A first-round RT-PCR of the TCR CDR3 used the HTBI primer set with the Qiagen OneStep RT-PCR kit. Clones were called with MiXCR by TCRdb after fastp trimmed the public reads at Q25, and only in-frame beta chains were retained. Rows are combined by CDR3 protein, so each entry shows the most common genes and DNA. Across this sample there are about 560,000 distinct CDR3 sequences, with about 15% seen only once. The ten largest clones represent approximately 15% of the sample. Material for sequencing was blood. These receptors originate from a woman aged 40 to 55 with Graves' hyperthyroidism.

The chain couples TRBV4-1 to TRBJ2-1; 7 positions match TRBD2. CDR1 and CDR2 from the germline V gene are MGHRA and YSYEKL. V lost 4 bases, J lost 5 bases, and 5 bases stayed unmatched. The CDR3 is 14 residues long. The CDR3 DNA is TGCGCCAGCAGCCGAAGCGGGAACAACAATGAGCAGTTCTTC. Translation: CASSRSGNNNEQFF.

Ten or more counts support this clonotype. V and J are TRBV20-1 and TRBJ2-3; D remains ambiguous. Germline CDR1 is DFQATT and CDR2 is SNEGSKA (reference sequence). The CDR3 runs to 10 residues. Trimming pared 2 bases from V and 6 bases from J, leaving 3 bases between. The CDR3 sequence: CSARSDTQYF. The CDR3 region has the DNA TGCAGTGCTAGAAGTGATACGCAGTATTTT.

This clonotype was seen ten or more times. This rearrangement joins TRBV20-1 to TRBJ1-2; D is unclear. The V gene's germline CDR1 is DFQATT and CDR2 SNEGSKA (reference sequence). This CDR3 has 15 amino acids. With 2 bases removed from V and 5 bases from J, the gap between germline ends came to 18 bases. CDR3 bases: TGCAGTGCTAGACATAGAGAGGGTCACGGATATGGCTACACCTTC. It specifies CSARHREGHGYGYTF.

This clonotype was observed at least ten times. The chain joins TRBV6-1 to TRBJ2-3, with D possibly matching TRBD1 (5 bases). The V end lost 0 bases, the J end lost 4 bases, and 20 bases lay between the germline ends. Germline CDR1 is MNHNS and CDR2 is SASEGT. The CDR3 is 18 residues long. The DNA for the CDR3 is TGTGCCAGCAGTGAAGCGAACAACAGGCCTGGCAGGGCAGATACGCAGTATTTT. Residues: CASSEANNRPGRADTQYF.

In its sample, this clonotype was seen many times. This chain links TRBV27 with TRBJ2-6; 8 bases are shared with TRBD1. After removal of 4 bases from V and 1 base from J, the junction contained 6 bases not matched to a gene. Germline V gene lookup returns CDR1 MNHEY and CDR2 SMNVEV (reference sequence). CDR3 length: 17 amino acids. The DNA for the CDR3 is TGTGCCAGCAGTTCCAGGGGGCCCTTGTCTGGGGCCAACGTCCTGACTTTC. Protein product: CASSSRGPLSGANVLTF.

In this sample, this clonotype turned up many times. This sequence joins TRBV28 and TRBJ2-7; 12 nucleotides match TRBD1. Losses at the gene ends were 3 bases for V and 0 bases for J; bases not matched to a gene: 18. Germline assignment: CDR1 MDHEN and CDR2 SYDVKM. The CDR3 has 21 amino acids. The CDR3 coding sequence is TGTGCCAGCAGTTTTGGGCCCCAACCGGGACAGGGGGCCGCGGGCTCCTACGAGCAGTACTTC. It is translated as CASSFGPQPGQGAAGSYEQYF.

The V and J genes are TRBV20-1 and TRBJ2-1, with 13 positions matching TRBD2. With V trimmed by 5 bases and J by 5 bases, 9 bases remained unmatched. CDR1 and CDR2 (germline): DFQATT, SNEGSKA (reference sequence). The CDR3 extends over 16 amino acids. Written as DNA, the CDR3 is TGCAGTGCTTCGACTAGCGGGAGGTTGTCTGACAATGAGCAGTTCTTC. Its translation is CSASTSGRLSDNEQFF.

This clonotype was detected many times. The chain employs TRBV3-1 and TRBJ1-5, with D uncertain. Trimming took off 0 bases at V and 5 bases at J, with 8 bases between the two ends. This CDR3 has 14 amino acids. From germline, CDR1 is LGHDT and CDR2 YNNKEL (reference sequence). The CDR3 spells CASSQDTTDQPQHF. DNA of the CDR3: TGTGCCAGCAGCCAAGATACGACTGATCAGCCCCAGCATTTT.

This clonotype has ten or more counts. The rearrangement uses TRBV18 and TRBJ2-5, with a weak D call TRBD1 (6 bases). Trimming took 2 bases from V and 1 from J, leaving 17 bases between them. The germline V gene has CDR1 KGHSH and CDR2 LQKENI. The CDR3 loop spans 17 amino acids. DNA of the CDR3: TGTGCCAGCTCACCAAAGACAGGTTTAGGCTTCCAAGAGACCCAGTACTTC. Its protein is CASSPKTGLGFQETQYF.

The rearrangement links TRBV6-1 to TRBJ1-3; D ambiguous. CDR3 length equals 13 residues. Germline lookup yields CDR1 MNHNS and CDR2 SASEGT. V was trimmed by 5 bases and J by 4 bases, leaving 9 bases between them. In DNA form, the CDR3 reads TGTGCCAGCAGTTATCAGAACGGAAACACCATATATTTT. It translates to CASSYQNGNTIYF.

This chain connects TRBV7-8 to TRBJ2-7, with D possibly being TRBD2 (6 bases). The V end was cut by 3 bases, the J end by 5 bases, with 11 bases between. The CDR3 is 13 residues long. Germline V lookup: CDR1 SGHVS, CDR2 FQNEAQ. The CDR3: CASSFSGQDEQYF. DNA for the CDR3: TGTGCCAGCAGCTTTAGCGGCCAGGACGAGCAGTACTTC.

Ten or more counts support this clonotype. The chain has TRBV2 and TRBJ1-1; D might be TRBD1 (5 bases). Germline V gene lookup returns CDR1 SNHLY and CDR2 FYNNEI. The CDR3 extends over 13 amino acids. Trimming stripped 6 bases from V and 3 bases from J, with 11 bases between. The CDR3 sequence: CASRVRQYTEAFF. In nucleotides, the CDR3 is TGTGCCAGCAGGGTTAGACAGTACACTGAAGCTTTCTTT.

This clonotype appeared a few times. The chain uses TRBV5-1 and TRBJ2-7, with D perhaps TRBD2 (5 bases). This CDR3 comprises 15 residues. CDR1 and CDR2 from the germline V gene are SGHRS and YFSETQ. The V gene lost 2 bases and the J gene lost 3 bases, with 15 bases spanning the gap. The chain's CDR3 is CASSFTPIGDYEQYF. The CDR3 DNA is TGCGCCAGCAGCTTTACCCCTATCGGGGACTACGAGCAGTACTTC.

This clonotype was observed many times. The chain has TRBV12-3 or TRBV12-4 and TRBJ2-2, with TRBD2 matching over 7 bases. This CDR3 is built from 15 residues. The V gene end was trimmed by 5 bases and the J gene end by 4 bases; junction bases not matched to a gene: 7. CDR3 in amino acids: CASSPSGMSTGELFF. The CDR3 region has the DNA TGTGCCAGCAGTCCTAGCGGTATGAGCACCGGGGAGCTGTTTTTT.

This clonotype was seen repeatedly, ten times or more. This CDR3 is CASSLSSPGLAGGSDTQYF. Written as DNA, the CDR3 is TGCGCCAGCAGCCTCTCTTCTCCGGGACTAGCGGGAGGATCAGATACGCAGTATTTT. This rearrangement joins TRBV5-1 to TRBJ2-3, with 15 bases identical to TRBD2. With V trimmed by 4 bases and J by 4 bases, 13 bases remained unmatched. Per germline, CDR1 SGHRS and CDR2 YFSETQ. This CDR3 is 19 amino acids long.

This clonotype was picked up many times. The chain carries TRBV2 and TRBJ2-5; no clear D. The germline V gene has CDR1 SNHLY and CDR2 FYNNEI. The V gene lost 7 bases and the J gene lost 1 base, with 10 bases spanning the gap. The CDR3 consists of 13 residues. The chain's CDR3 is CASTGWPQETQYF. For the CDR3, the DNA is TGTGCCAGCACGGGTTGGCCCCAAGAGACCCAGTACTTC.

Concerning this clonotype: Because the CDR3 is missing its conserved closing phenylalanine or tryptophan, this is likely a read error. The chain couples TRBV6-1 to TRBJ2-7, with 10 bases matching TRBD1. The CDR3 has 14 amino acids. Germline CDR1 reads MNHNS; CDR2 reads SASEGT. V trimming: 3 bases; J trimming: 3 bases; junction bases outside the gene matches: 2. CDR3 in amino acids: CASSEGQGNYEQYS. CDR3 nucleotide sequence: TGTGCCAGCAGTGAGGGACAGGGGAACTACGAGCAGTACTCC.

At least ten counts were recorded for this clonotype. V usage is TRBV7-2 and J usage is TRBJ2-7; 7 positions agree with TRBD1. Trimming at V came to 6 bases and at J to 6 bases, leaving 8 bases not matched to a gene. CDR3 size: 13 residues. Germline CDR1 SGHTA, CDR2 FQGNSA. The CDR3 loop reads CASRFDRAGEQYF. CDR3 in DNA: TGTGCCAGCAGATTCGACAGGGCGGGCGAGCAGTACTTC.

This clonotype was found many times. The chain joins TRBV7-2 to TRBJ2-3; D is unresolved. The CDR3 has 16 residues. V dropped 5 bases and J dropped 0 bases, with 15 bases sitting between them. Germline CDR1 and CDR2: SGHTA and FQGNSA. The CDR3 nucleotides are TGTGCCAGCAGCCATCCCCCCCCCGCTAGCACAGATACGCAGTATTTT. Amino acids: CASSHPPPASTDTQYF.

The chain carries TRBV28 and TRBJ2-5; D is unresolved. Trimming removed 1 base from V and 1 base from J, with 4 bases in between. The CDR3 covers 13 residues. CDR1 MDHEN and CDR2 SYDVKM come from the germline V gene. Written as DNA, the CDR3 is TGTGCCAGCAGTTTATTTCGCCAAGAGACCCAGTACTTC. This codes for CASSLFRQETQYF.

This clonotype was counted ten times or more. The chain employs TRBV7-2 and TRBJ2-1; no clear D gene. CDR1 is SGHTA, CDR2 FQGNSA, per germline. This CDR3 comprises 13 residues. The germline V and J ends were trimmed by 0 bases and 6 bases, with 6 bases remaining between them. CDR3: CASSLAAPNEQFF. The CDR3 coding sequence is TGTGCCAGCAGCTTAGCGGCACCCAATGAGCAGTTCTTC.

This clonotype has a count of ten or more. This chain joins TRBV28 and TRBJ2-7; TRBD1 aligns across 9 bases. The CDR3 totals 12 residues. Germline CDR1 reads MDHEN; CDR2 reads SYDVKM. After removal of 6 bases from V and 6 bases from J, the junction contained 3 bases not matched to a gene. In DNA form, the CDR3 reads TGTGCCAGCAGCCCACAGGGGGCCGAGCAGTACTTC. It translates to CASSPQGAEQYF.

This rearrangement joins TRBV7-2 to TRBJ2-1; D is possibly TRBD2 (5 bases). V lost 5 bases, J lost 6 bases, and 20 bases lay in between. Germline CDR1 SGHTA, CDR2 FQGNSA. The length of the CDR3 is 16 residues. The CDR3 reads CASSILRGSWANEQFF. For the CDR3, the DNA is TGTGCCAGCAGCATCCTCCGGGGTAGCTGGGCCAATGAGCAGTTCTTC. Drawing the rest from reference TRBV7-2 and TRBJ2-1, the complete variable domain is GAGVSQSPSNKVTEKGKDVELRCDPISGHTALYWYRQSLGQGLEFLIYFQGNSAPDKSGLPSDRFSAERTGGSVSTLTIQRTQQEDSAVYLCASSILRGSWANEQFFGPGTRLTVL.

This clonotype occurred many times. CDR3 protein: CSARPPGARDYGYTF. The CDR3 nucleotides are TGCAGTGCTCGACCTCCGGGGGCGAGGGACTATGGCTACACCTTC. The V gene is TRBV20-1, the J gene TRBJ1-2, with D possibly matching TRBD1 (6 bases). Germline V gene sequence: CDR1 DFQATT, CDR2 SNEGSKA (reference sequence). V lost 5 bases and J 3 bases, leaving 19 bases between the germline ends. This CDR3 contains 15 residues.

The table lists this clonotype with many counts. The V and J genes are TRBV5-1 and TRBJ2-2; D gene unclear. The ends were cut back, 1 base at V and 7 bases at J, with 5 bases in the middle. The CDR3 extends over 12 amino acids. In germline, CDR1 is SGHRS, CDR2 YFSETQ. CDR3 amino acids: CASSLSRGELFF. The CDR3 nucleotides are TGCGCCAGCAGCTTGTCACGCGGGGAGCTGTTTTTT.

This chain uses TRBV20-1 with TRBJ1-6; D not certain. The CDR3 runs to 15 residues. CDR1 DFQATT and CDR2 SNEGSKA come from the germline V gene (reference sequence). The V end was cut by 5 bases, the J end by 0 bases, with 11 bases between. CDR3 loop: CSASVGSSYNSPLHF. CDR3 in DNA: TGCAGTGCTTCAGTGGGGAGCTCCTATAATTCACCCCTCCACTTT.

This clonotype was seen ten or more times. The CDR3 is CASSQGGPINYGYTF. CDR3 in DNA: TGTGCCAGCAGCCAAGGAGGGCCGATTAACTATGGCTACACCTTC. J is TRBJ1-2 and V is TRBV3-1; D call uncertain. Trimming stripped 1 base from V and 1 base from J, with 10 bases between. The CDR3 has 15 amino acids. Germline assignment: CDR1 LGHDT and CDR2 YNNKEL (reference sequence).

This clonotype was seen a handful of times. The V call is TRBV7-9, the J call TRBJ2-2; D not resolved. V shed 0 bases and J shed 7 bases, with 6 bases lying between them. This CDR3 is 13 amino acids long. Per germline, CDR1 SEHNR and CDR2 FQNEAQ (reference sequence). The CDR3 loop is CASSLAPHGELFF. The CDR3 DNA is TGTGCCAGCAGCTTAGCCCCCCACGGGGAGCTGTTTTTT.

This clonotype was picked up one time. The chain recombines TRBV27 with TRBJ1-5, with TRBD1 as a possible D gene (5 bases). There are 13 residues in the CDR3. Germline CDR1 and CDR2: MNHEY and SMNVEV (reference sequence). With 2 bases removed from V and 6 bases from J, the gap between germline ends came to 8 bases. CDR3 bases: TGTGCCAGCAGTTTAAGTCAGGGTCAGCCCCAGCATTTT. Translating gives CASSLSQGQPQHF.

Ten or more counts support this clonotype. CDR3: CASSFIERSLYEQYF. CDR3 nucleotide sequence: TGTGCCAGCAGTTTCATCGAGCGTAGCCTTTACGAGCAGTACTTC. The chain couples TRBV28 to TRBJ2-7; no reliable D call. Trimming removed 3 bases from V and 4 bases from J, with 16 bases in between. Germline V CDR1 and CDR2: MDHEN, SYDVKM. This CDR3 spans 15 amino acids.

The sample holds many counts of this clonotype. CDR3 DNA sequence: TGTGCCAGCAGCCTCGAAGGCTGGGAGGGCCGGGGGTTCTTC. Amino acids: CASSLEGWEGRGFF. The chain couples TRBV7-9 to TRBJ2-1, with 7 bases that match TRBD2. This CDR3 comprises 14 residues. The germline gives CDR1 SEHNR, CDR2 FQNEAQ (reference sequence). J was trimmed by 15 bases and V by 5 bases; bases with no gene match: 16. Combining the CDR3 with reference TRBV7-9 and TRBJ2-1 gives the whole variable domain DTGVSQNPRHKITKRGQNVTFRCDPISEHNRLYWYRQTLGQGPEFLTYFQNEAQLEKSRLLSDRFSAERPKGSFSTLEIQRTEQGDSAMYLCASSLEGWEGRGFFGPGTRLTVL.

This clonotype was seen many times. A junction end diverges from the germline sequence, so it may reflect a read error. The V gene is TRBV20-1, the J gene TRBJ2-1, with 8 bases fitting TRBD2. Germline V gene sequence: CDR1 DFQATT, CDR2 SNEGSKA (reference sequence). The CDR3 consists of 14 residues. DNA of the CDR3: TGCAGTGCAAGAGCCGTAGCGGGAACCAATGAGCAGTTCTTC. Its protein is CSARAVAGTNEQFF.